A single sample gave rise to the 25 T cell receptor beta chains below, sequenced in a study of OX40 agonist ivuxolimab in advanced cancers. Produced via immunoSEQ multiplex PCR; TCRdb's table is partial and in-frame only. The sample has roughly 25,000 clones, about 76% seen once; the top ten hold 13% to 15%. Sequenced here: CD4+ or CD8+ T cells sorted from blood, sampled in a trial of the OX40 agonist ivuxolimab. These receptors came from an adult with an advanced solid tumor such as melanoma, head and neck, liver or kidney cancer.

This chain uses TRBV4-1 with TRBJ2-1; tentatively, D is TRBD1 or TRBD2 (6 bases each). CDR1 and CDR2 from the germline V gene are MGHRA and YSYEKL. This CDR3 contains 16 residues. Trimming left V 2 bases short and J 0 bases short, with 11 bases between. CDR3 nucleotide sequence: TGCGCCAGCAGCCAATCGGGGGCGCCCTCCTACAATGAGCAGTTCTTC. Encoded protein: CASSQSGAPSYNEQFF.

Written as DNA, the CDR3 is TGTGCCAGCAGCTCCTCCGGGACGTTTAGGACCTACGAGCAGTACTTC. This encodes CASSSSGTFRTYEQYF. The chain is built from TRBV9 and TRBJ2-7, with D perhaps given as TRBD1 or TRBD2 (5 bases each). The germline V gene encodes CDR1 SGDLS and CDR2 YYNGEE. CDR3 length equals 16 residues. Trimming cost V 4 bases and J 2 bases, with 19 bases left between them.

This clone has only a few counts. The gene calls are TRBV6-6 and TRBJ1-6; 11 nucleotides line up with TRBD1. CDR3 length: 14 amino acids. With V trimmed by 5 bases and J by 10 bases, 4 bases remained unmatched. Germline loops: CDR1 MNHNY, CDR2 SVGAGI (reference sequence). CDR3 amino acids: CASSHGQGASPLHF. CDR3 DNA sequence: TGTGCCAGCAGTCACGGACAGGGGGCGTCACCCCTCCACTTT.

This chain links TRBV6-5 with TRBJ2-7; D is unresolved. Germline CDR1 and CDR2: MNHEY and SVGAGI. This CDR3 has 13 amino acids. Trimming took 3 bases from V and 5 from J, leaving 11 bases between them. CDR3 sequence (DNA): TGTGCCAGCAGTTATGGTGGAACCCACGAGCAGTACTTC. Translated: CASSYGGTHEQYF.

This chain's CDR3 is CASSIGADEQYF. The DNA of the CDR3 is TGTGCCAGTAGTATTGGGGCGGACGAGCAGTACTTC. The chain combines TRBV19 with TRBJ2-7, with D maybe TRBD1 (5 bases). This CDR3 has 12 residues. Per germline, CDR1 LNHDA and CDR2 SQIVND (reference sequence). Trimming stripped 3 bases from V and 5 bases from J, with 8 bases between.

The V gene is TRBV6-6, the J gene TRBJ1-5, with 8 nucleotides matching TRBD1. V shed 6 bases, J shed 8 bases, and the junction held 9 bases outside the gene matches. The CDR3 totals 14 residues. In germline, CDR1 is MNHNY, CDR2 SVGAGI (reference sequence). The CDR3 loop is CASSHWTGLEPQHF. The CDR3 region has the DNA TGTGCCAGCAGCCATTGGACAGGGTTGGAGCCCCAGCATTTT.

This clone was seen more than once but under ten times. The J gene is TRBJ2-7, the V gene TRBV7-6; 8 bases are shared with TRBD1. Unmatched junction bases numbered 9, after V lost 5 bases and J lost 9 bases. Germline values: CDR1 SGHVS, CDR2 FNYEAQ. The CDR3 covers 13 residues. CDR3 nucleotide sequence: TGTGCCAGCAGCGCAGGGGGCGGGACGCTGCAGTACTTC. Protein product: CASSAGGGTLQYF.

The V gene is TRBV7-9, the J gene TRBJ2-1, with 8 bases aligning to TRBD2. Trimming cost V 2 bases and J 7 bases; bases outside gene matches: 7. Germline V gives CDR1 SEHNR, CDR2 FQNEAQ (reference sequence). The CDR3 is made up of 15 amino acids. This chain's CDR3 is CASSLYGGAENEQFF. DNA for the CDR3: TGTGCCAGCAGCTTATACGGGGGGGCCGAAAATGAGCAGTTCTTC.

This chain links TRBV10-3 with TRBJ2-7; D not certain. Germline loops: CDR1 ENHRY, CDR2 SYGVKD. This CDR3 comprises 12 residues. Trimming pared 6 bases from V and 3 bases from J, leaving 9 bases between. The CDR3 spells CAIREHDYEQYF. CDR3 coding DNA: TGTGCCATCAGGGAACATGACTACGAGCAGTACTTC.

The V and J genes are TRBV10-2 and TRBJ2-7; 13 bases map to TRBD2. The J segment lost 2 bases and the V segment lost 5 bases, leaving 3 bases of the junction unmatched. The V gene's germline CDR1 is WSHSY and CDR2 SAAADI. CDR3 size: 15 residues. The CDR3 DNA follows: TGCGCCAGCAGTATTACTAGCGGGGGGGCCTACGAGCAGTACTTC. Protein product: CASSITSGGAYEQYF.

The CDR3 here is CASSGQAGTGELFF. In DNA, the CDR3 is TGTGCCAGCAGTGGACAGGCCGGCACCGGGGAGCTGTTTTTT. The V gene is TRBV2, the J gene TRBJ2-2; a weak D match, TRBD1 (6 bases). Germline assignment: CDR1 SNHLY and CDR2 FYNNEI. Trimming shortened V by 4 bases and J by 4 bases, and 10 bases separated the two germline ends. The length of the CDR3 is 14 residues.

This chain links TRBV11-3 with TRBJ2-7, with 7 bases aligning to TRBD1. The CDR3 has 17 residues. In germline, CDR1 is SGHNT, CDR2 YENEEA. Unmatched junction bases numbered 14, after V lost 4 bases and J lost 2 bases. The DNA for the CDR3 is TGTGCCAGCAGCTCCAACCACGAACAGGGGTTAACCTACGAGCAGTACTTC. Protein sequence: CASSSNHEQGLTYEQYF.

J is TRBJ2-7 and V is TRBV10-1; D is ambiguous. Germline lookup yields CDR1 WNHNN and CDR2 SYGVQD (reference sequence). This CDR3 region has 13 residues. Trimming took 3 bases from V and 2 from J, leaving 8 bases between them. The CDR3 DNA reads as TGCGCCAGCAGTGATCCTGACCCCTACGAGCAGTACTTC. It yields the protein CASSDPDPYEQYF.

The J gene is TRBJ2-2, the V gene TRBV5-8, with D perhaps TRBD1 (6 bases). This CDR3 is 13 amino acids long. Germline values: CDR1 SGHTS, CDR2 YDEGEE. Trimming took off 4 bases at V and 4 bases at J, with 8 bases between the two ends. In nucleotides, the CDR3 is TGTGCCAGCAGCATCAGGGGCACCGGGGAGCTGTTTTTT. Translating it yields CASSIRGTGELFF.

The chain uses TRBV4-3 and TRBJ2-5; 9 bases agree with TRBD2. The trim removed 2 bases at V and 5 bases at J, leaving 9 bases unmatched. The CDR3 contains 16 residues. Per the germline V gene, CDR1 is LGHNA and CDR2 is YSLEER. CDR3 nucleotides: TGCGCCAGCAGCCAAAGGGCTAGCGGGGTGCGGGAGACCCAGTACTTC. Its translation: CASSQRASGVRETQYF.

The V gene is TRBV7-8, the J gene TRBJ1-1; D is unresolved. Trimming pared 1 base from V and 5 bases from J, leaving 11 bases between. The V gene's germline CDR1 is SGHVS and CDR2 FQNEAQ. CDR3 length: 14 residues. The CDR3 loop reads CASSLGRLGTEAFF. Written as DNA, the CDR3 is TGTGCCAGCAGCTTAGGACGGCTCGGGACTGAAGCTTTCTTT.

The rearrangement uses TRBV6-5 and TRBJ2-3, with D uncertain. The germline V gene has CDR1 MNHEY and CDR2 SVGAGI. The CDR3 is 16 amino acids. V gave up 1 base and J gave up 4 bases, with 15 bases separating them. CDR3 nucleotide sequence: TGTGCCAGCAGTTACTATGTGACGCCCGTGCCAGATACGCAGTATTTT. Translation gives CASSYYVTPVPDTQYF.

V usage is TRBV27 and J usage is TRBJ1-3; 7 bases agree with TRBD1. Germline CDR1 MNHEY, CDR2 SMNVEV (reference sequence). The trim removed 1 base at V and 1 base at J, leaving 1 base unmatched. The length of the CDR3 is 15 residues. The CDR3 loop is CASSLYRGSGNTIYF. DNA for the CDR3: TGTGCCAGCAGTTTATACAGGGGATCTGGAAACACCATATATTTT.

The chain couples TRBV14 to TRBJ1-1; 8 bases are shared with TRBD1. Germline V gene sequence: CDR1 SGHDN, CDR2 FVKESK. CDR3 length: 13 amino acids. Trimming at V came to 0 bases and at J to 8 bases, leaving 2 bases not matched to a gene. CDR3 coding DNA: TGTGCCAGCAGCCAAGATTGGACAGGGGAAGCTTTCTTT. Its protein is CASSQDWTGEAFF.

The chain couples TRBV27 to TRBJ2-2; D call uncertain. Germline CDR1 MNHEY, CDR2 SMNVEV (reference sequence). Trimming cost V 2 bases and J 0 bases, with 16 bases left between them. The CDR3 contains 18 residues. The CDR3 region has the DNA TGTGCCAGCAGTTTACGGTCTGGGTGGGGATCGAACACCGGGGAGCTGTTTTTT. As protein: CASSLRSGWGSNTGELFF.

V is TRBV23-1 and J is TRBJ1-6; D is uncertain. TRBV23-1 is recorded as an ORF, its role being uncertain. The CDR3 has 15 amino acids. V was pared by 5 bases and J by 2 bases, with 10 bases between. The CDR3 region is CASSDGDTYNSPLHF. DNA for the CDR3: TGCGCCAGCAGTGATGGTGACACCTATAATTCACCCCTCCACTTT.

V usage is TRBV6-5 and J usage is TRBJ2-1, with 12 bases that match TRBD2. The CDR3 loop spans 16 amino acids. Trimming removed 0 bases from V and 10 bases from J; junction bases left unmatched: 7. CDR1 is MNHEY and CDR2 is SVGAGI in the germline V gene. The DNA for the CDR3 is TGTGCCAGCAGTTACTCTCGGTCACTAGCGGGGGGCGAGCAGTTCTTC. This gives the protein CASSYSRSLAGGEQFF.

The chain uses TRBV5-3 and TRBJ2-1, with D perhaps TRBD1 or TRBD2 (5 bases each). TRBV5-3 is filed as an ORF, its function uncertain. Trimming shortened V by 4 bases and J by 8 bases, and 19 bases separated the two germline ends. This CDR3 comprises 15 residues. Here the CDR3 reads CARSRLERGNDEQFF. In nucleotides, the CDR3 is TGTGCCAGAAGCCGCCTGGAGAGGGGCAACGATGAGCAGTTCTTC.

The chain recombines TRBV5-1 with TRBJ2-7; D tentatively reads TRBD1 or TRBD2 (6 bases each). Germline loops: CDR1 SGHRS, CDR2 YFSETQ. Between the trimmed V and J ends, which lost 1 base and 2 bases, there was a span of 7 bases. The CDR3 is 13 residues long. Written as DNA, the CDR3 is TGCGCCAGCAGCTTGAGGGGGGCCTACGAGCAGTACTTC. Translated, it gives CASSLRGAYEQYF.

The chain recombines TRBV4-1 with TRBJ2-1, with 8 bases that match TRBD2. Germline V lookup: CDR1 MGHRA, CDR2 YSYEKL. V was pared by 4 bases and J by 6 bases, with 5 bases of the junction left unmatched. This CDR3 spans 14 amino acids. For the CDR3, the DNA is TGCGCCAGCAGCCTAGGCGGGGGGCCCAATGAGCAGTTCTTC. This sequence encodes CASSLGGGPNEQFF.